This TCR beta chain was recorded in a study of T cells in Graves' hyperthyroidism and ophthalmopathy (dated by TCRdb to about 2019). Turning to the overall study: Peripheral blood was collected at initial diagnosis, before any treatment. To identify distinguishing TCR V-J signatures, a discovery cohort of roughly 100 patients was used, comprising some 43 with Graves' ophthalmopathy and some 60 with stable Graves' hyperthyroidism. Prospective prediction of ophthalmopathy was tested in an independent validation cohort of 18 to 20 hyperthyroidism patients and roughly 16 patients who later progressed to ophthalmopathy. The approximately 90 discovery patients were divided at random into training and test sets in a 7:3 ratio. Thyroid tissue and blood T-cell repertoires from six Graves' hyperthyroidism patients were also compared in the study. After sampling, hyperthyroidism patients received methimazole starting at 30 mg daily, and ophthalmopathy patients received high-dose intravenous methylprednisolone. The paper describes TCR Vbeta CDR3 sequencing of 135 peripheral blood samples, made up of roughly 45 ophthalmopathy patients, roughly 80 hyperthyroidism patients and 17 progressor patients. Paper-wide results and their limitations: Sample size was not statistically predetermined, and investigators were not blinded to group allocation. Most expanded thyroid clonotypes (frequency above 0.001) were also detected in blood, a finding suggesting that blood repertoires may reflect thyroid immune responses. During validation, the model predicted progression to ophthalmopathy a median of roughly 7.1 months ahead of onset, with almost 71% sensitivity and 72% to 85% specificity. A 13 V-J signature model separated ophthalmopathy from stable hyperthyroidism, with nearly 90% sensitivity and roughly 81% specificity in cross-validation and 80%/75% in testing.

This clonotype was seen repeatedly, ten times or more. The clone's antigen remains unknown. One base away there is no much larger clone; base qualities are not given. Amplification of TCR beta CDR3 regions was carried out from RNA transcripts. A first-round RT-PCR of the TCR CDR3 used the HTBI primer set with the Qiagen OneStep RT-PCR kit. Libraries were constructed in a second round of multiplex PCR, after which size selection and purification were carried out. The libraries were sequenced on an Illumina HiSeq2000 using paired-end 100 bp reads. Turning to the authors' computational methods: SOAPnuke was used to process the raw data, removing reads that contained adapters or uncalled bases, had a mean Phred below 15, or lacked an exact match to the constant primer or identifier. COPE v1.2.5 was used to merge the high-quality paired reads, and each unique nucleotide sequence was defined as a clonotype. Clonotypes were aligned to IMGT TRBV, TRBD and TRBJ reference segments using MiTCR v1.1. Analysis was restricted to V-J combinations with a frequency above 0.0001, which covered over 98% of repertoires. A TCS score was defined as the ratio of F50 (clonal expansion) to E x V (chaos), with BLOSUM62-based TCRdist applied between CDR3 peptides within each V-J. Welch's t-statistics and random forest reduced around 510 V-J features to some 14, which were used in a naive Bayes classifier (R e1071). TCRdb took the public reads, trimmed them with fastp at Q25, ran MiXCR for clone calling and kept in-frame beta chains. Rows are unified per CDR3 protein, each entry keeping the most common DNA and genes. The V and J calls and clone size are TCRdb's, not the authors'. The sample table holds approximately 560,000 distinct CDR3 sequences, of which about 15% were seen once. Jointly, the top ten make up approximately 7% of the sample.

Stable Graves' hyperthyroidism was defined as the absence of progression to ophthalmopathy over 18 months of follow-up. Hyperthyroidism patients were newly diagnosed, with disease duration under 2 months, and aged 18 to 65 years. Exclusion was applied to patients with uncontrolled infections, other autoimmune diseases, pregnancy or lactation. Diagnoses relied on clinical symptoms, serum thyroxine and TRAb, thyroid ultrasound and orbital computed tomography. Ficoll-Paque density gradient centrifugation was used to isolate PBMCs from 8 to 10 ml of fresh peripheral blood. Total RNA was extracted using Trizol reagent, and RNA quality was assessed on an Agilent 2100 Bioanalyzer. What was sequenced was blood. This clonotype was sampled from a young woman with Graves' hyperthyroidism.

CDR3 sequence: CASSWDRSSGNTIYF. Read as DNA, the sequence is TGTGCCAGCAGTTGGGACAGGAGCTCTGGAAACACCATATATTTT. This sequence uses TRBV12-3 or TRBV12-4 and TRBJ1-3, with 8 middle bases fitting TRBD1. Clipping removes 4 bases from V and 0 bases from J, with 2 as the unmatched junction base count. The CDR3 sequence holds 15 residues, the cysteine and phenylalanine included. The retained sequence is limited to the CDR3, 45 bases, with the frame set at the first base.